This T cell receptor beta chain derives from a study of early T cells in non-severe SARS-CoV-2 infection. Study summary: Sequencing of unsorted whole blood was done on bulk RNA, leaving chains unpaired.

Unique molecular identifiers were attached to individual cDNA molecules. MiXCR, run by TCRdb on the 5' RACE reads, gives a single entry per CDR3 protein. Of roughly 100,000 distinct CDR3 sequences in the sample, roughly 12% are singletons; the top ten hold 4.4%. As regards this clonotype: Its specificity is unknown.

This CDR3 contains 13 residues. V was cut by 4 bases and J by 4 bases, with 13 bases left in between. Germline V gene lookup returns CDR1 SQVTM and CDR2 ANQGSEA. Study-wide findings and caveats: Lookups in VDJdb leaned toward anti-spike CD8 responses and missed private and CD4 specificities.

This chain connects TRBV29-1 to TRBJ1-2; D gene unclear. Source: whole blood, taken at baseline. This sequence was found in an adult who was a healthcare worker with PCR-confirmed SARS-CoV-2 infection or an uninfected control (not recorded which). As DNA, the CDR3 is TGCAGCGTTGGGGATTCCAGGTTCTATGGCTACACCTTC. Amino acid sequence: CSVGDSRFYGYTF.